This TCR beta chain was sequenced for a study of T-cell reconstitution after alpha-beta-depleted transplantation in children. CDR1 SNHLY and CDR2 FYNNEI come from the germline V gene. The V end was cut by 8 bases, the J end by 0 bases, with 8 bases between. CDR3 length equals 13 residues. Construction of the TCRbeta library involved unique molecular identifiers. TCRdb recomputed calls from the PCR reads with MiXCR, one row per CDR3 protein. The sample gives around 380,000 distinct CDR3 sequences, roughly a tenth of which show up once; about 5% is in the top ten. The receptor comes from a human donor who donated a stem cell graft to a child with acute myeloid leukemia. The sample here was PBMCs from the stem cell graft donor, taken from the stem cell graft. This rearrangement joins TRBV2 to TRBJ2-4; D remains ambiguous. The CDR3 here is CASGTLAKNIQYF. For the CDR3, the DNA is TGTGCCAGCGGAACCCTAGCCAAAAACATTCAGTACTTC.